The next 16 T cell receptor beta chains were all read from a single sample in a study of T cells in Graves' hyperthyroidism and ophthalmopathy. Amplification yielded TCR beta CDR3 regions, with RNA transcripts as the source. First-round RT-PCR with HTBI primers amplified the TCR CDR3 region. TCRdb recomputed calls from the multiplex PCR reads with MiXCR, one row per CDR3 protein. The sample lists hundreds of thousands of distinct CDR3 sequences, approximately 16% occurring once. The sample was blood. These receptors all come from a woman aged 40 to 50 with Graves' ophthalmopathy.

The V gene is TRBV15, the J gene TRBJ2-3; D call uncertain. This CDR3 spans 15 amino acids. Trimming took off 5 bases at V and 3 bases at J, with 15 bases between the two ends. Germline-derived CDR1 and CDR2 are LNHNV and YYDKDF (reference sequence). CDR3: CATSVSPTCTDTQYF. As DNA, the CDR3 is TGTGCCACCAGCGTATCCCCGACGTGTACAGATACGCAGTATTTT. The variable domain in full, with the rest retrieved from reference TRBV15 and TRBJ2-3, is DAMVIQNPRYQVTQFGKPVTLSCSQTLNHNVMYWYQQKSSQAPKLLFHYYDKDFNNEADTPDNFQSRRPNTSFCFLDIRSPGLGDTAMYLCATSVSPTCTDTQYFGPGTRLTVL.

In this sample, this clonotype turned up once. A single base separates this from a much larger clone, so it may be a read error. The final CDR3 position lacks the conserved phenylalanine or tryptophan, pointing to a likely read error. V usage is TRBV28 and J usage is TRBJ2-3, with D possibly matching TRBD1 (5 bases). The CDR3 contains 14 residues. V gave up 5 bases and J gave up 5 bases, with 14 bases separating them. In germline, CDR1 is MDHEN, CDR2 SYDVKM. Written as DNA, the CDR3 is TGTGCCAGCAGTAAAGGACACTTGGTAGATACGCAGTATCTT. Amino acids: CASSKGHLVDTQYL.

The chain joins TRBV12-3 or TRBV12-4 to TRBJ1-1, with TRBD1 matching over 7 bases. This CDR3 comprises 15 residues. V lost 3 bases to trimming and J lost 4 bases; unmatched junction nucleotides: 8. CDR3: CASSLYRGFATEAFF. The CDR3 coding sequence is TGTGCCAGCAGTTTGTACAGGGGTTTCGCCACTGAAGCTTTCTTT.

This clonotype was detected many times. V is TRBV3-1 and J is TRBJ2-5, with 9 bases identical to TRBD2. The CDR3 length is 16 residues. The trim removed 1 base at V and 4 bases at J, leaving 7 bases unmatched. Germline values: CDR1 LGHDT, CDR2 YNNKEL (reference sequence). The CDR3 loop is CASSQGASGDIETQYF. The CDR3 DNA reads TGTGCCAGCAGCCAAGGAGCTAGCGGGGATATAGAGACCCAGTACTTC.

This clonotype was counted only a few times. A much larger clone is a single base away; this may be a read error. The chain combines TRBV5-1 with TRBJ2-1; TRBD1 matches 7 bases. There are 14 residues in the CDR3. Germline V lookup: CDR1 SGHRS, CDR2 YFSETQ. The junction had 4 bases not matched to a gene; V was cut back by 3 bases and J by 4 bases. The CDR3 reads CASSYGQDYNEQFF. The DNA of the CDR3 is TGCGCCAGCAGCTACGGACAGGATTACAATGAGCAGTTCTTC.

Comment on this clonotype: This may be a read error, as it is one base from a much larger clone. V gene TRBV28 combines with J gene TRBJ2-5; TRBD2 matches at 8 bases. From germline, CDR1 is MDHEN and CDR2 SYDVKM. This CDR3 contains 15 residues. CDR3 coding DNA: TGTGCCAGCAGTTTACTAGCGGGTCTACAAGAGGCCCAGTACTTC. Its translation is CASSLLAGLQEAQYF.

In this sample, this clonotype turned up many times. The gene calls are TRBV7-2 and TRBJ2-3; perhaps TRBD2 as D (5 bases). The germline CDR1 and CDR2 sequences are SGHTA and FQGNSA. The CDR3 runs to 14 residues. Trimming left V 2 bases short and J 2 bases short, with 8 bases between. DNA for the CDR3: TGTGCCAGCAGCTTATCGGGAAACACAGATACGCAGTATTTT. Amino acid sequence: CASSLSGNTDTQYF.

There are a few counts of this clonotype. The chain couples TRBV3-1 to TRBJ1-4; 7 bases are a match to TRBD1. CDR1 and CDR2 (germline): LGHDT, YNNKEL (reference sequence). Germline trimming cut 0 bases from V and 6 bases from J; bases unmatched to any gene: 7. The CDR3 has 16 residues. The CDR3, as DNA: TGTGCCAGCAGCCAAGATAACAGGGGCAGCGATGAAAAACTGTTTTTT. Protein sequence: CASSQDNRGSDEKLFF.

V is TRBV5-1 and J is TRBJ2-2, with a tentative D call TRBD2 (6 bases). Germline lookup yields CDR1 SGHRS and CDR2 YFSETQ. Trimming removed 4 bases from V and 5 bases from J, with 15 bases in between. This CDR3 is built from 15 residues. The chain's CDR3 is CASSGGVTGTGELFF. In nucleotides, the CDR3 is TGCGCCAGCAGCGGCGGGGTTACGGGGACCGGGGAGCTGTTTTTT.

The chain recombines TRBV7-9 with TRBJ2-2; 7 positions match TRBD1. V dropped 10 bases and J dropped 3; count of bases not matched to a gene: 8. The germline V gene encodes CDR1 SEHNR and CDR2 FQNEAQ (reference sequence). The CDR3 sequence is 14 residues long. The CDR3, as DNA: TGTGCCACCTCGAGTCAGGGGGACACCGGGGAGCTGTTTTTT. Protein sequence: CATSSQGDTGELFF.

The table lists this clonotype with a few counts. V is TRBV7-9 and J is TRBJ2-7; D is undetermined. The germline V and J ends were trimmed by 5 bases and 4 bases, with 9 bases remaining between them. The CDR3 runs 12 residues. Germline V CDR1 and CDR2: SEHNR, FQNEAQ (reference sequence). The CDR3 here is CASSPEAYEQYF. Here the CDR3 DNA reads TGTGCCAGCAGCCCAGAAGCATACGAGCAGTACTTC. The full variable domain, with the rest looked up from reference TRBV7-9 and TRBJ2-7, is DTGVSQNPRHKITKRGQNVTFRCDPISEHNRLYWYRQTLGQGPEFLTYFQNEAQLEKSRLLSDRFSAERPKGSFSTLEIQRTEQGDSAMYLCASSPEAYEQYFGPGTRLTVT.

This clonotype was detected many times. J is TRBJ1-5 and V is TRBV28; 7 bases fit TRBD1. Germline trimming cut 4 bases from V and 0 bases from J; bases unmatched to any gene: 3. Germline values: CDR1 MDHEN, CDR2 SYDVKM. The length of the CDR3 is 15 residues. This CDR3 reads CASSWDRYSNQPQHF. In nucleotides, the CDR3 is TGTGCCAGCAGTTGGGACAGATATAGCAATCAGCCCCAGCATTTT.

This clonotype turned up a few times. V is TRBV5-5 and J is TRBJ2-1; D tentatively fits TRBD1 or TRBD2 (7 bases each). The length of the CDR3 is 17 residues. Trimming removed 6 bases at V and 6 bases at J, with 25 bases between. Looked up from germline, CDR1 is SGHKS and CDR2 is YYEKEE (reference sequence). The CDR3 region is CASIREDRFYLVNEQFF. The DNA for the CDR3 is TGTGCCAGCATTCGGGAGGACAGGTTTTATTTGGTCAATGAGCAGTTCTTC.

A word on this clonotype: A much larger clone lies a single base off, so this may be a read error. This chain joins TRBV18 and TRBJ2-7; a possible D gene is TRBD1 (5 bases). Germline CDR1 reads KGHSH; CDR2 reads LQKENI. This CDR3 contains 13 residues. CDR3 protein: CASSHDSSYGQYF. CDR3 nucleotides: TGTGCCAGCTCGCATGACAGCTCCTACGGGCAGTACTTC.

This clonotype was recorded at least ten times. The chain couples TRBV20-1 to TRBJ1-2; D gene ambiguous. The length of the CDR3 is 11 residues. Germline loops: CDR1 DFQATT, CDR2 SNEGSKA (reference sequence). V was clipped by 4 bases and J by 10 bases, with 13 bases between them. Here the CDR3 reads CSAKGVSDYTF. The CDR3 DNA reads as TGCAGTGCTAAGGGTGTATCAGACTACACCTTC.

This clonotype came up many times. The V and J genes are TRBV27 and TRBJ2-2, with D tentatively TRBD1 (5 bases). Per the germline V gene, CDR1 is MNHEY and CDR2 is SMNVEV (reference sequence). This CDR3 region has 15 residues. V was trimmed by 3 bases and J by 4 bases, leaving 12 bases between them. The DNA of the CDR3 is TGTGCCAGCAGTTTGACTGCAGGGTTCACCGGGGAGCTGTTTTTT. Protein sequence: CASSLTAGFTGELFF.